Sequencing of this T cell receptor (beta chain) was carried out in a study of T-cell reconstitution after alpha-beta-depleted transplantation in children. This clonotype was counted between two and nine times. As yet, its antigen is unknown. Study conclusions and caveats: The study reportedly traced alpha-beta T cells about two months after transplant to several hundred expanded graft clones.

The TCRbeta library incorporated unique molecular identifiers. MiXCR, run by TCRdb on the PCR reads, gives a single entry per CDR3 protein. The sample yields hundreds of thousands of distinct CDR3 sequences, around 7.7% seen once. The CDR3 totals 15 residues. In germline, CDR1 is DFQATT, CDR2 SNEGSKA (reference sequence). V lost 3 bases to trimming and J lost 2 bases; unmatched junction nucleotides: 7. V usage is TRBV20-1 and J usage is TRBJ2-3; 8 bases match TRBD2. The clonotype was recovered from a male patient between 2 and 15 years old who had a stem cell transplant for acute myeloid leukemia, so the T cells may come from the graft donor. Here the sequenced sample was PBMCs, mostly from graft donor cells, taken 360 days after TCRalphabeta/CD19-depleted stem cell transplant. The CDR3 reads CSASDSRGDTDTQYF. The CDR3 region has the DNA TGCAGTGCTAGCGACTCGCGGGGGGACACAGATACGCAGTATTTT.